What follows is one TCR beta chain and its context. An end of the junction does not agree with germline; a read error may underlie this. This sample is drawn from a study of blood T cell repertoires in COVID-19. Study overall: Material from acute and convalescent COVID-19 was sourced from the United States, Italy and Spain. Sample material is recorded as cDNA or gDNA derived from T cells, B-cell-depleted T cells, or PBMCs.

Seattle researchers signed up patients amid active infection and tracked them longitudinally. Original analysis: Amplification of reference gene primers provided the estimated nucleated cell counts. Only in-frame clones appear in the TCRdb table, and some are missing; sequencing was by immunoSEQ multiplex PCR. That table gives V, J and clone size, and the DNA gave D and trimming. The table records 100,000 to 150,000 clones, around 74% of them present only once. The source is an elderly man with COVID-19, enrolled during active disease. The sequenced sample consisted of peripheral blood.

CDR3 sequence reads: CASSWGLAGGPPNF. The CDR3 nucleotides read TGTGCCAGCAGCTGGGGACTAGCGGGAGGGCCACCAAACTTC. The chain recombines TRBV5-8 with TRBJ2-7, with 16 bases matching TRBD2. The CDR3 has 14 residues. Per germline, CDR1 SGHTS and CDR2 YDEGEE.